This T cell receptor beta chain stems from a study of T cell repertoires in cytomegalovirus infection. Study-wide background: Recently described HLA-C-restricted plus well-studied HLA-B-restricted CMV epitopes were used. Shared public TCR beta signatures pointed to both CMV infection and a matching HLA type. Study outcomes and limitations: Cumulative frequency of public TCR beta families picked out carriers of CMV plus the relevant HLA.

Trimming cost V 3 bases and J 1 base, with 12 bases left between them. This CDR3 has 15 residues. TCRdb processed the reads anew with MiXCR; each CDR3 protein has one entry. The data hold 570,000 or so distinct CDR3 sequences, with 40% observed a single time. For this clonotype: Its antigen remains unidentified.

The sequencing used cultured PBMCs, collected from culture after CMV antigen stimulation. The chain couples TRBV12-3 or TRBV12-4 to TRBJ1-1, with D uncertain. This receptor was obtained from a human donor in good health (CMV status not recorded). Some clones in this sample may be carry-over from other donors' samples. CDR3 coding DNA: TGTGCCAGCAGTTTTTGGACCTCTAGGAACACTGAAGCTTTCTTT. Translating gives CASSFWTSRNTEAFF.